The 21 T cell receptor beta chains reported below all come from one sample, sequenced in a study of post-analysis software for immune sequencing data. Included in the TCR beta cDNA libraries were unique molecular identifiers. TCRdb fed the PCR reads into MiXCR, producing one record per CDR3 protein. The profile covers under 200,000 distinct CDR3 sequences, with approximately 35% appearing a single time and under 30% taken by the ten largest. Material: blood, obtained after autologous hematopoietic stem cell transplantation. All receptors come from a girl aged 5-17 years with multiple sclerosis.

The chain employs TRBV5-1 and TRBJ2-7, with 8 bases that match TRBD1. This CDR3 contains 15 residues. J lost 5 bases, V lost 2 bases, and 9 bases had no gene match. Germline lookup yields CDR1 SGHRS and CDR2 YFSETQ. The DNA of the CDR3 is TGCGCCAGCAGCTTATACAGGGGGGCAGCAGACGAGCAGTACTTC. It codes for CASSLYRGAADEQYF.

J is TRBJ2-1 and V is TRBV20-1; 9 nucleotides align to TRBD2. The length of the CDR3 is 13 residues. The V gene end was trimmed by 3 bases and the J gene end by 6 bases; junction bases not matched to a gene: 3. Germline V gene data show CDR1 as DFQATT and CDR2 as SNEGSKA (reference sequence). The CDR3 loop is CSARTSGINEQFF. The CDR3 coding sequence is TGCAGTGCTAGGACTAGCGGCATCAATGAGCAGTTCTTC.

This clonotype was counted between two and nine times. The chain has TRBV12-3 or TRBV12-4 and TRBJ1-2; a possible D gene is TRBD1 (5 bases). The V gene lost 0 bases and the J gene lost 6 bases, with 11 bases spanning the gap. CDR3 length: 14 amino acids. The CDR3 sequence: CASSLAQGWDGYTF. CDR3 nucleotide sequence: TGTGCCAGCAGTTTAGCGCAGGGCTGGGATGGCTACACCTTC.

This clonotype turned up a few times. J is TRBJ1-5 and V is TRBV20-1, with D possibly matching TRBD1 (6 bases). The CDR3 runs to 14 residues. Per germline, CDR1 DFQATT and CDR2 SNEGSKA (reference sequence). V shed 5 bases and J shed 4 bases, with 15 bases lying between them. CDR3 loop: CSAHRAGKNQPQHF. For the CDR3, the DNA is TGCAGTGCTCACAGGGCCGGGAAAAATCAGCCCCAGCATTTT.

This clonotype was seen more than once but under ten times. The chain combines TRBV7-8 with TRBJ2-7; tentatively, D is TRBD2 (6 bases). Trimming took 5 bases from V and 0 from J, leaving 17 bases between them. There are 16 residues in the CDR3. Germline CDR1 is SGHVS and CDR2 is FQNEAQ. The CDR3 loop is CASSEEGAGSSYEQYF. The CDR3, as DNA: TGTGCCAGCAGCGAAGAGGGAGCGGGCAGCTCCTACGAGCAGTACTTC.

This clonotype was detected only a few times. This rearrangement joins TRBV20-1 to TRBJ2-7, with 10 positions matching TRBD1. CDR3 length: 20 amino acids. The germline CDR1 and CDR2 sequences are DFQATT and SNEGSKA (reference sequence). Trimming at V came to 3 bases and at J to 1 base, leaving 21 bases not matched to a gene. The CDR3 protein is CSASRFASDRGLGVSYEQYF. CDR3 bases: TGCAGTGCTAGTAGGTTTGCCAGCGACAGGGGGCTTGGGGTGTCCTACGAGCAGTACTTC.

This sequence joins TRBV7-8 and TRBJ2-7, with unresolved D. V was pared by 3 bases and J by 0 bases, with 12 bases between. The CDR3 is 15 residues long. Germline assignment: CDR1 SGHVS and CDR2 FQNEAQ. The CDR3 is CASSFRRITSYEQYF. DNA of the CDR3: TGTGCCAGCAGCTTCAGGCGGATAACCTCCTACGAGCAGTACTTC.

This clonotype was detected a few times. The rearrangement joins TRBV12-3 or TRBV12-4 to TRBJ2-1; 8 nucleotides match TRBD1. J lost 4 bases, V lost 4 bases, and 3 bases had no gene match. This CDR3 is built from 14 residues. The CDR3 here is CASSSGQVYNEQFF. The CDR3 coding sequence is TGTGCCAGCAGTTCGGGACAGGTTTACAATGAGCAGTTCTTC.

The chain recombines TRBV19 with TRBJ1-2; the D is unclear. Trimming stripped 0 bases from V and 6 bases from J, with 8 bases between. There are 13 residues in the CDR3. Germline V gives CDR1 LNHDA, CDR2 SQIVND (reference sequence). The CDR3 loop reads CASSIEIKDGYTF. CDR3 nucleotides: TGTGCCAGTAGTATAGAGATTAAAGATGGCTACACCTTC.

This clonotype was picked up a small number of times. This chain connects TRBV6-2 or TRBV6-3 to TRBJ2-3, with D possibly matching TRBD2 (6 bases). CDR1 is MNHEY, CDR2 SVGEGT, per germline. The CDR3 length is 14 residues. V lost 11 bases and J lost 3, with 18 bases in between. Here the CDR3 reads CACGDGGITDTQYF. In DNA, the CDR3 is TGTGCCTGCGGTGACGGCGGGATTACAGATACGCAGTATTTT.

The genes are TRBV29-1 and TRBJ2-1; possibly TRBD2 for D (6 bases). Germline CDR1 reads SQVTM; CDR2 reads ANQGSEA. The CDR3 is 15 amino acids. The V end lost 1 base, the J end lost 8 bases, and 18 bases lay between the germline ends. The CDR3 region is CSVEAPLAPLDEQFF. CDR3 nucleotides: TGCAGCGTTGAAGCACCACTAGCCCCCCTAGATGAGCAGTTCTTC.

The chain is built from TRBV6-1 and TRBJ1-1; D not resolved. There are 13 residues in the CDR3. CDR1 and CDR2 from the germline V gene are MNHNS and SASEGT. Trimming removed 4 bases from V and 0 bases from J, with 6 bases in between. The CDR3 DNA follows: TGTGCCAGCAGTGGACAAATGAACACTGAAGCTTTCTTT. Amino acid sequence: CASSGQMNTEAFF.

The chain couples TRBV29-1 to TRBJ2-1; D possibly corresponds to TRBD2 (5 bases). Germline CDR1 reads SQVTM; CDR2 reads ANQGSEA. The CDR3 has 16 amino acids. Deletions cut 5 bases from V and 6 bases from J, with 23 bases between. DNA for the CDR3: TGCAGCGTTCTCGAGACTGCAAGCCTCGGAGGCAATGAGCAGTTCTTC. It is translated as CSVLETASLGGNEQFF.

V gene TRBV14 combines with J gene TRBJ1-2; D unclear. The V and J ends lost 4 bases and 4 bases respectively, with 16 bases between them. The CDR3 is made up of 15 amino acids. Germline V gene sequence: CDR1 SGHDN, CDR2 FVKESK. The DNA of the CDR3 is TGTGCCAGCAGCCCAATCCCCGAAAGCTTCTATGGCTACACCTTC. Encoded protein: CASSPIPESFYGYTF.

CDR3 in amino acids: CASSMGNGELFF. The DNA of the CDR3 is TGTGCCAGCAGCATGGGAAACGGGGAGCTGTTTTTT. The chain has TRBV7-9 and TRBJ2-2; D not certain. CDR1 is SEHNR, CDR2 FQNEAQ, per germline (reference sequence). The CDR3 totals 12 residues. V was shortened by 5 bases and J by 7 bases, with 8 bases between the two germline ends.

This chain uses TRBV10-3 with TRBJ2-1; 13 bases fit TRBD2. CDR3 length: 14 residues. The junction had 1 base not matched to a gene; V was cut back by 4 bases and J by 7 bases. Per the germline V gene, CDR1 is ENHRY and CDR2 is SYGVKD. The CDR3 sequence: CAISGGLAGNEQFF. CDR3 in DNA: TGTGCCATCAGTGGGGGACTAGCGGGAAATGAGCAGTTCTTC.

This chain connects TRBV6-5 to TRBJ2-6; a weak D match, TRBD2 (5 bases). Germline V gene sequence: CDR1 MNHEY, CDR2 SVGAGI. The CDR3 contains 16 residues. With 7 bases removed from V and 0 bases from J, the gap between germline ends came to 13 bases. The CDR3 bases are TGTGCCAGCACCCCACTCGGGGTCTCTGGGGCCAACGTCCTGACTTTC. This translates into CASTPLGVSGANVLTF.

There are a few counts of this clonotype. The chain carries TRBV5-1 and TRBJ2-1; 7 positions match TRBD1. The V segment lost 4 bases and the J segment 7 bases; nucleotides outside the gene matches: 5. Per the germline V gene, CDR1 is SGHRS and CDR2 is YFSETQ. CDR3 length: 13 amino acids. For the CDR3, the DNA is TGCGCCAGCAGCAGCGGACAGGTAAATGAGCAGTTCTTC. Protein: CASSSGQVNEQFF.

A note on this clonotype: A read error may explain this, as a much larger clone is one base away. This CDR3 reads CSVETNSGSVQFF. The CDR3 DNA reads TGCAGCGTGGAAACGAATAGCGGGAGTGTCCAGTTCTTC. The chain combines TRBV29-1 with TRBJ2-1; TRBD2 aligns across 9 bases. The V and J ends lost 6 bases and 13 bases, in that order; junction bases with no gene match: 13. Germline CDR1 is SQVTM and CDR2 is ANQGSEA. The CDR3 sequence is 13 residues long.

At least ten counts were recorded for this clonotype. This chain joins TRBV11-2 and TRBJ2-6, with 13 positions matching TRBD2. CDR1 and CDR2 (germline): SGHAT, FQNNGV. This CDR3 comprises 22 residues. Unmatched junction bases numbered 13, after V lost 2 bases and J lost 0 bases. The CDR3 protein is CASSLSERPGLAGSSGANVLTF. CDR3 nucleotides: TGTGCCAGCAGCTTAAGTGAGCGCCCGGGACTAGCGGGATCCTCTGGGGCCAACGTCCTGACTTTC.

The DNA for the CDR3 is TGTGCCACCAGCAGGGGACAGGGGGCTGACAACGGGGAGCTGTTTTTT. Residues: CATSRGQGADNGELFF. The rearrangement joins TRBV15 to TRBJ2-2, with 12 bases matching TRBD1. The length of the CDR3 is 16 residues. Germline CDR1 reads LNHNV; CDR2 reads YYDKDF (reference sequence). V trimming: 3 bases; J trimming: 7 bases; junction bases outside the gene matches: 6.